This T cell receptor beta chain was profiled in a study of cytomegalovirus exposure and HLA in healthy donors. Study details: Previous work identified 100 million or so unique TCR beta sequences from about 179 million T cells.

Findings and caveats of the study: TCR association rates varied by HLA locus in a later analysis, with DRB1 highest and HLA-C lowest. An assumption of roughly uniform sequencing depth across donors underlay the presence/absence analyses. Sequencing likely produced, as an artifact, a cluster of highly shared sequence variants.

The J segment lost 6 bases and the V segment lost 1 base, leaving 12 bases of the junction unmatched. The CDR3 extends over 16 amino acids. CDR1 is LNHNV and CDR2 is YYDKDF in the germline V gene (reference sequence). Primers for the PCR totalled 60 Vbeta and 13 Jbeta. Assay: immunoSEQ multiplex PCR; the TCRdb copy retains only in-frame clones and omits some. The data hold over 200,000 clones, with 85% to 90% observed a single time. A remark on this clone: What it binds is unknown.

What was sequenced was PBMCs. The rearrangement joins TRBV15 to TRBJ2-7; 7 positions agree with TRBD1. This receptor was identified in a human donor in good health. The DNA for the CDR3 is TGTGCCACCAGCAGAGGACGCGATGCCGGGACAGCCGAGCAGTACTTC. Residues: CATSRGRDAGTAEQYF.